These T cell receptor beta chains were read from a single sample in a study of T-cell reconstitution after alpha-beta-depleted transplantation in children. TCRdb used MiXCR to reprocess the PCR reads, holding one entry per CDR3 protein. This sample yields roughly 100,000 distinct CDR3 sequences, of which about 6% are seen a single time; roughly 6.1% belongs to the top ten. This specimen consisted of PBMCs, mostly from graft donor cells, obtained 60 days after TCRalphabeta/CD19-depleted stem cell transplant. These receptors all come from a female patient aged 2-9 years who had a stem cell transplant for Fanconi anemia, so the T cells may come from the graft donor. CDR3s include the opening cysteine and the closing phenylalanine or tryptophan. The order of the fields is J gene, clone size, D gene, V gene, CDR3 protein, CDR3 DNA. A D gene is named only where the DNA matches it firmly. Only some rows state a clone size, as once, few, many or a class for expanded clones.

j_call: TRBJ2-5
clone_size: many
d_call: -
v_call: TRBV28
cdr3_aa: CASTDLAETQYF
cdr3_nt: TGTGCCAGCACGGATCTTGCGGAGACCCAGTACTTC

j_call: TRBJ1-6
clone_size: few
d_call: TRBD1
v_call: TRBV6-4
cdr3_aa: CATVHLDRDGTPLHF
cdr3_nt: TGTGCCACCGTACACCTAGACAGGGACGGGACACCCCTCCACTTT

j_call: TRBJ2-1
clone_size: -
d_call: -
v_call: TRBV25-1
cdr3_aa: CASSDWFEQFF
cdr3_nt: TGTGCCAGCAGTGATTGGTTTGAGCAGTTCTTC

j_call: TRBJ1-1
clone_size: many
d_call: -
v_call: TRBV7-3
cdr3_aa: CASSSRGVGTEAFF
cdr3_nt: TGTGCCAGCAGCTCCCGGGGGGTTGGGACTGAAGCTTTCTTT

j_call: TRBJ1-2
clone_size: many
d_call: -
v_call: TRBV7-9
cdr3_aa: CASSLGTSISYGYTF
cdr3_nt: TGTGCCAGCAGCTTAGGCACTTCCATTTCCTATGGCTACACCTTC

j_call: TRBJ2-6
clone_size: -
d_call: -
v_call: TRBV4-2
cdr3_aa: CASSQASIHSGANVLTF
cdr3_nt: TGTGCCAGCAGCCAAGCCTCAATTCACTCTGGGGCCAACGTCCTGACTTTC

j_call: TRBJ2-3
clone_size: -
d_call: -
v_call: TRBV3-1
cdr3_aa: CASSQGWTSTDTQYF
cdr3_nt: TGTGCCAGCAGCCAAGGCTGGACGAGCACAGATACGCAGTATTTT

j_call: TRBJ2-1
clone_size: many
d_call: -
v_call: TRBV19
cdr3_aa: CASSPSVSYNEQFF
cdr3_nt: TGTGCCAGTAGTCCTAGCGTCTCCTACAATGAGCAGTTCTTC

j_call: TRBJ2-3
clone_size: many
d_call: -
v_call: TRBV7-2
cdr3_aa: CASSLGSILNTDTQYF
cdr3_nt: TGTGCCAGCAGCTTGGGGTCTATACTTAACACAGATACGCAGTATTTT

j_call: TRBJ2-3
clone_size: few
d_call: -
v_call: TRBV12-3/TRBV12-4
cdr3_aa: CASSLWPPVTQSTDTQYF
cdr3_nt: TGTGCCAGCAGTTTGTGGCCGCCAGTCACCCAGAGCACAGATACGCAGTATTTT

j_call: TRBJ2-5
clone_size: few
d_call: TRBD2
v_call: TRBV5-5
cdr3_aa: CASSFVGLVIQETQYF
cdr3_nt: TGTGCCAGCAGCTTTGTCGGACTAGTTATCCAAGAGACCCAGTACTTC

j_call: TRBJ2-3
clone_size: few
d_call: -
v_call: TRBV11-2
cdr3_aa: CASSPGSPSTDTQYF
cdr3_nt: TGTGCCAGCAGCCCCGGATCACCTAGCACAGATACGCAGTATTTT

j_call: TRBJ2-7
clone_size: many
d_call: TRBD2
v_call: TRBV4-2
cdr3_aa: CASSHALGTSNYEQYF
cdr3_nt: TGTGCCAGCAGCCATGCTCTCGGGACTAGTAACTACGAGCAGTACTTC

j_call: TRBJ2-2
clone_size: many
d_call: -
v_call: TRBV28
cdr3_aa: CASSLWAVTGELFF
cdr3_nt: TGTGCCAGCAGTTTATGGGCAGTCACCGGGGAGCTGTTTTTT

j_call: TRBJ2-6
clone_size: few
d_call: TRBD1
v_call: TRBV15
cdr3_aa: CATSPTGQGRTNGANVLTF
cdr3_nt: TGTGCCACCAGCCCAACCGGACAGGGTAGAACTAACGGGGCCAACGTCCTGACTTTC

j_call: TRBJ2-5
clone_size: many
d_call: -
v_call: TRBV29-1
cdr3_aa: CSVDVGMQTQYF
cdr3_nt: TGCAGCGTTGATGTGGGGATGCAGACCCAGTACTTC

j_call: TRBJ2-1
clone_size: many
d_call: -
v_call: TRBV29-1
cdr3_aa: CSVSGGSGDEQFF
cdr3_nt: TGCAGCGTTTCTGGGGGGAGTGGTGATGAGCAGTTCTTC

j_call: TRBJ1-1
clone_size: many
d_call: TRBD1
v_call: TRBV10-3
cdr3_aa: CAISDPGQGRTEAFF
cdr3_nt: TGTGCCATCAGTGATCCGGGACAGGGCAGGACTGAAGCTTTCTTT

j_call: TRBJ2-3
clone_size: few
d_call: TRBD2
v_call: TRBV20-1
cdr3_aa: CSARVVAGGPNTQYF
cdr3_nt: TGCAGTGCTAGAGTGGTAGCGGGGGGGCCAAACACGCAGTATTTT

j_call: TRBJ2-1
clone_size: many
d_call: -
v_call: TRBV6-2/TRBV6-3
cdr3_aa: CASSYSGGVLSYNEQFF
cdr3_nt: TGTGCCAGCAGTTACTCCGGCGGGGTTCTATCCTACAATGAGCAGTTCTTC

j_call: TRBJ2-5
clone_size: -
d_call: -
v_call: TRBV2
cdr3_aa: CASSEVEGETQYF
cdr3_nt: TGTGCCAGCAGTGAAGTGGAGGGAGAGACCCAGTACTTC

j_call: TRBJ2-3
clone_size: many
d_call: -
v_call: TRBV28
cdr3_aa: CASSLSGHTDTQYF
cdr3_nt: TGTGCCAGCAGTTTAAGCGGACACACAGATACGCAGTATTTT

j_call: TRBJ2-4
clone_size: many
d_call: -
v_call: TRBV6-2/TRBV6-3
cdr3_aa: CASSYWNIKNIQYF
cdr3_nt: TGTGCCAGCAGTTATTGGAACATCAAAAACATTCAGTACTTC

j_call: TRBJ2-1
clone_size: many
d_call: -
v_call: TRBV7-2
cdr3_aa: CASSSTSTPYNEQFF
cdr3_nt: TGTGCCAGCAGCTCAACTAGCACCCCTTACAATGAGCAGTTCTTC

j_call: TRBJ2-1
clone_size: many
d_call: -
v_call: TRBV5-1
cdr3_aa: CASRYDNEQFF
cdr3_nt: TGCGCCAGCAGATATGACAATGAGCAGTTCTTC

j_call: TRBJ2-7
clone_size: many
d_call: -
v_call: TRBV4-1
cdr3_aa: CASSQGFSDRRYEQYF
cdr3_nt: TGCGCCAGCAGCCAAGGGTTTTCTGACAGGCGCTACGAGCAGTACTTC

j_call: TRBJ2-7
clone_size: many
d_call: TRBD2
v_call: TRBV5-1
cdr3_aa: CASSLVLAGVYEQYF
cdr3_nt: TGCGCCAGCAGCTTGGTACTAGCGGGAGTCTACGAGCAGTACTTC

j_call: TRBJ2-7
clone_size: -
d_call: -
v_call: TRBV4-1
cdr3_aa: CASSHSRDLSSYEQYF
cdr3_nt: TGCGCCAGCAGCCACAGCCGGGACTTGAGCTCCTACGAGCAGTACTTC

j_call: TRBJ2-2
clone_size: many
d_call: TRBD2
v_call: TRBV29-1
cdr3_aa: CSVQVLAGVISTGELFF
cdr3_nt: TGCAGCGTTCAGGTCTTAGCGGGAGTTATTAGCACCGGGGAGCTGTTTTTT

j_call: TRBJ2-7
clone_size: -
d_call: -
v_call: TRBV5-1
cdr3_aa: CASSLRVGGPYEQYF
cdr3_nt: TGCGCCAGCAGCTTGCGGGTCGGGGGGCCCTACGAGCAGTACTTC

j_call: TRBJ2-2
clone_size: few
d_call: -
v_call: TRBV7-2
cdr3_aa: CASGAKNSAGELFF
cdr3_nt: TGTGCGAGCGGTGCTAAGAACAGCGCCGGGGAGCTGTTTTTT

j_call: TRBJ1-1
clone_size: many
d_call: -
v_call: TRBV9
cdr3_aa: CASSAHSGRGTEAFF
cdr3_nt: TGTGCCAGCAGCGCCCATTCTGGGCGGGGGACTGAAGCTTTCTTT

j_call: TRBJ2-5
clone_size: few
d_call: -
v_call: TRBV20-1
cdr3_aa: CSAASLLGQETQYF
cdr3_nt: TGCAGTGCGGCCTCCCTTCTGGGACAAGAGACCCAGTACTTC

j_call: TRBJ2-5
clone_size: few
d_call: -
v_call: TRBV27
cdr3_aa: CASSFAAGTQYF
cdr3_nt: TGTGCCAGCAGTTTCGCCGCCGGGACCCAGTACTTC

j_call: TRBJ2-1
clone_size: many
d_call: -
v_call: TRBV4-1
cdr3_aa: CASSQEAVLGVGEQFF
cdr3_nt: TGCGCCAGCAGCCAAGAAGCTGTTTTGGGGGTGGGTGAGCAGTTCTTC

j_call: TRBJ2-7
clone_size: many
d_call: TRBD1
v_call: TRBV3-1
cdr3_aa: CASSQARQGASEQYF
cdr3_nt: TGTGCCAGCAGCCAAGCTAGACAGGGGGCCTCCGAGCAGTACTTC

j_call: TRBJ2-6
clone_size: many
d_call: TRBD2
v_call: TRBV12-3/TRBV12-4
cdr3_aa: CASSSPLTSGGGAGANVLTF
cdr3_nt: TGTGCCAGCAGTTCGCCCCTCACTAGCGGCGGGGGGGCTGGGGCCAACGTCCTGACTTTC

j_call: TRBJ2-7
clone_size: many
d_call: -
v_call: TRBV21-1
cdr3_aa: CASSRDPRIFSYEQYF
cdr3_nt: TGTGCCAGCAGCAGAGACCCCAGGATTTTCTCCTACGAGCAGTACTTC

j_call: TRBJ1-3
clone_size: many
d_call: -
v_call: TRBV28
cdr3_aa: CASSRFTGLLSGNTIYF
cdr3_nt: TGTGCCAGCAGCAGGTTCACAGGGTTATTAAGTGGAAACACCATATATTTT

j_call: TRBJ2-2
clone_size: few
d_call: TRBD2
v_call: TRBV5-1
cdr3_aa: CASSLPRLAGDGGGELFF
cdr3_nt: TGCGCCAGCAGCTTGCCGAGACTAGCGGGAGACGGGGGCGGGGAGCTGTTTTTT

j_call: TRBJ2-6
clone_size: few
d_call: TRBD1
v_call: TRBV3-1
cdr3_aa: CASSLWTGGYTPGANVLTF
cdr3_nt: TGTGCCAGCAGTTTGTGGACAGGGGGCTATACCCCTGGGGCCAACGTCCTGACTTTC

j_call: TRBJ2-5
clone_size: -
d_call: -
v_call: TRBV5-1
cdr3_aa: CASSTGAKETQYF
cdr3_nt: TGCGCCAGCAGCACGGGAGCTAAAGAGACCCAGTACTTC

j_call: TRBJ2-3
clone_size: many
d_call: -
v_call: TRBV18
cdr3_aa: CASSPQQHTDTQYF
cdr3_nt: TGTGCCAGCTCACCTCAGCAACACACAGATACGCAGTATTTT

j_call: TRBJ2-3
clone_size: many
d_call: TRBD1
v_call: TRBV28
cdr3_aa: CASSLDRATDTQYF
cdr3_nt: TGTGCCAGCAGTTTAGACAGGGCGACAGATACGCAGTATTTT

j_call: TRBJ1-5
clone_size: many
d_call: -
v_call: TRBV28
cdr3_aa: CASSLRVGQGLQPQHF
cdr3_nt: TGTGCCAGCAGTTTAAGGGTTGGGCAGGGATTACAGCCCCAGCATTTT

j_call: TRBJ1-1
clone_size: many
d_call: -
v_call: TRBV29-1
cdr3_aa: CSVEVQSNTEAFF
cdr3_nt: TGCAGCGTTGAGGTACAGTCGAACACTGAAGCTTTCTTT

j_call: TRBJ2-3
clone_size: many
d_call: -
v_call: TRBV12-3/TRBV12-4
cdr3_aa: CASRRDPSTDTQYF
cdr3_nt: TGTGCCAGCAGGAGGGACCCTAGCACAGATACGCAGTATTTT

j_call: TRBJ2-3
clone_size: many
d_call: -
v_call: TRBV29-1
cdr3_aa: CSVGPPLLQYTSTDTQYF
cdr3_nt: TGCAGCGTTGGACCCCCACTTCTCCAGTACACCAGCACAGATACGCAGTATTTT

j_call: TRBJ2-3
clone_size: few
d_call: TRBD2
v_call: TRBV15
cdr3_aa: CATSTRGGRILSTDTQYF
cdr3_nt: TGTGCCACCAGCACGCGGGGGGGCCGAATACTTTCCACAGATACGCAGTATTTT

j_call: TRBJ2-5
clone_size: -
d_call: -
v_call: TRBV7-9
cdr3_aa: CASSLAGSETQYF
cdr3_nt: TGTGCCAGCAGCTTAGCAGGGAGCGAGACCCAGTACTTC

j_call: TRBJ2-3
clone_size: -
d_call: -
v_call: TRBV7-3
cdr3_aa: CASSTGVGISTDTQYF
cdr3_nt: TGTGCCAGCAGCACGGGAGTCGGAATTAGCACAGATACGCAGTATTTT

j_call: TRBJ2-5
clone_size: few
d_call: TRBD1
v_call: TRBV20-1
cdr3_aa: CSAHRDRQETQYF
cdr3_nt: TGCAGTGCCCATCGGGACAGGCAAGAGACCCAGTACTTC

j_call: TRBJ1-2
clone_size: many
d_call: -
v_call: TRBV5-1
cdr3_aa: CASSWTAGEGYTF
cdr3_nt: TGCGCCAGCAGCTGGACCGCGGGAGAGGGCTACACCTTC